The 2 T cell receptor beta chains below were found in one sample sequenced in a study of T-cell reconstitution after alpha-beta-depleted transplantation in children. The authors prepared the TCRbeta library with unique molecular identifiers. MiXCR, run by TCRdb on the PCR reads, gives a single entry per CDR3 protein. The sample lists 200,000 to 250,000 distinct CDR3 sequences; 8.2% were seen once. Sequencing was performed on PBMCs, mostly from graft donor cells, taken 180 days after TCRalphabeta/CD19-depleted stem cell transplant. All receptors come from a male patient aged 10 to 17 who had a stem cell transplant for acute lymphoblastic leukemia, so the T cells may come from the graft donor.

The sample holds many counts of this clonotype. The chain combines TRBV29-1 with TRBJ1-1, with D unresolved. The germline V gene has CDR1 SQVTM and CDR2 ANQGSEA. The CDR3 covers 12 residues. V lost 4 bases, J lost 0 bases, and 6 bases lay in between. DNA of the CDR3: TGCAGCGTTGGTACGGTGAACACTGAAGCTTTCTTT. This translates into CSVGTVNTEAFF. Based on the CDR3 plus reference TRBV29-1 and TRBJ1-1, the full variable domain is SAVISQKPSRDICQRGTSLTIQCQVDSQVTMMFWYRQQPGQSLTLIATANQGSEATYESGFVIDKFPISRPNLTFSTLTVSNMSPEDSSIYLCSVGTVNTEAFFGQGTRLTVV.

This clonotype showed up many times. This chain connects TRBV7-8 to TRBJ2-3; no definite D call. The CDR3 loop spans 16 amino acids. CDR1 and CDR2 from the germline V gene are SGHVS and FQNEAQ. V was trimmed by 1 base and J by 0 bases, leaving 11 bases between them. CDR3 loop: CASSLGAGLSTDTQYF. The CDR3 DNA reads TGTGCCAGCAGCTTAGGGGCAGGCCTGAGCACAGATACGCAGTATTTT.